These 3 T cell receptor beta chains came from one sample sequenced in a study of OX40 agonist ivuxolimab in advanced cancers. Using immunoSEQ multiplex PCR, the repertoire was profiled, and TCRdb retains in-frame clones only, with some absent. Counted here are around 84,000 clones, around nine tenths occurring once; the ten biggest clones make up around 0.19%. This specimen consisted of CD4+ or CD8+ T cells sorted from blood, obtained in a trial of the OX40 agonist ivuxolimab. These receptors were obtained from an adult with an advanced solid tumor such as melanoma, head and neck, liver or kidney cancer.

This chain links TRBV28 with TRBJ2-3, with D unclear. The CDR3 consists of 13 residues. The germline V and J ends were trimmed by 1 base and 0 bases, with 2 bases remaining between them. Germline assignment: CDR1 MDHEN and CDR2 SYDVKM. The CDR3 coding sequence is TGTGCCAGCAGTTTATCCAGCACAGATACGCAGTATTTT. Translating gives CASSLSSTDTQYF. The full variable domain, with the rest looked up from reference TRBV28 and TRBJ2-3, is DVKVTQSSRYLVKRTGEKVFLECVQDMDHENMFWYRQDPGLGLRLIYFSYDVKMKEKGDIPEGYSVSREKKERFSLILESASTNQTSMYLCASSLSSTDTQYFGPGTRLTVL.

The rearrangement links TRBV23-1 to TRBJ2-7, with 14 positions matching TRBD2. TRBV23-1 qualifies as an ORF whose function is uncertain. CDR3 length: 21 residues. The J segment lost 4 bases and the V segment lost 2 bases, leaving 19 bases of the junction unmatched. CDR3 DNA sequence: TGCGCCAGCAGTCAACCGACTAGCGGGAGGGCCTTAGGGGACCGTGCTTACGAGCAGTACTTC. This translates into CASSQPTSGRALGDRAYEQYF.

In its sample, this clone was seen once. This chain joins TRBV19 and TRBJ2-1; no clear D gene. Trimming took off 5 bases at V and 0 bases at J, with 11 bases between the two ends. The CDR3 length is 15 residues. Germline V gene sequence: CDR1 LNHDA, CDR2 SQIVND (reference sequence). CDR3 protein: CASSQTQSSYNEQFF. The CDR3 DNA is TGTGCCAGTAGTCAAACTCAGAGCTCCTACAATGAGCAGTTCTTC.